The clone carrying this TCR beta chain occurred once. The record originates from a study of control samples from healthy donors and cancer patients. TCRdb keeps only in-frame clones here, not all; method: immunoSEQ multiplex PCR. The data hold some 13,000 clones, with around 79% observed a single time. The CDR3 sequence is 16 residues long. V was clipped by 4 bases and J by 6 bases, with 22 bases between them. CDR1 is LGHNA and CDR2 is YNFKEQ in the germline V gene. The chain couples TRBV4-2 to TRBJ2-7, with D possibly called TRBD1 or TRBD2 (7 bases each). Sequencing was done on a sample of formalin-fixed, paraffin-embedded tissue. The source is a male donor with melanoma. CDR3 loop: CASSPRGAGVSAEQYF. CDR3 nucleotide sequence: TGTGCCAGCAGCCCCAGGGGGGCGGGGGTGTCGGCCGAGCAGTACTTC.